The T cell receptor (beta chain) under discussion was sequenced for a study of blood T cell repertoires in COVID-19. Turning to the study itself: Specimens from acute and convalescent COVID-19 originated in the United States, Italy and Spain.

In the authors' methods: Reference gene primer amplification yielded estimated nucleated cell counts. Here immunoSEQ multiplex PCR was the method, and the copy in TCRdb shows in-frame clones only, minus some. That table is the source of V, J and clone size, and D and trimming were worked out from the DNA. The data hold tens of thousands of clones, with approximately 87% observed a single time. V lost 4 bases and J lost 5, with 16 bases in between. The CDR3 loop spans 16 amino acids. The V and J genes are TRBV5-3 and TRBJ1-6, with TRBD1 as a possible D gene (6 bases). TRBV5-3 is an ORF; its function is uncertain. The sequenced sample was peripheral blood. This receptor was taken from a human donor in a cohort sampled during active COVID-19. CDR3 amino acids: CARSPKTGWNNSPLHF. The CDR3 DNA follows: TGTGCCAGAAGCCCGAAGACAGGCTGGAATAATTCACCCCTCCACTTT.